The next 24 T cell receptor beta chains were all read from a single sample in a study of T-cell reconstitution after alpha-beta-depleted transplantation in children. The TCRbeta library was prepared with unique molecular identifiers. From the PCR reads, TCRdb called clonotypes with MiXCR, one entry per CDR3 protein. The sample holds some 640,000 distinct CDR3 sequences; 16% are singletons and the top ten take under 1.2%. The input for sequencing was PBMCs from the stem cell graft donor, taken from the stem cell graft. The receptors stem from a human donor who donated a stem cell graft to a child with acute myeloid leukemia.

The CDR3 region is CATSDVTSGGPDTQYF. For the CDR3, the DNA is TGTGCCACCAGTGACGTGACTAGCGGGGGGCCAGATACGCAGTATTTT. The chain carries TRBV24-1 and TRBJ2-3, with TRBD2 matching over 13 bases. The germline CDR1 and CDR2 sequences are KGHDR and SFDVKD. The ends lost 4 bases at V and 4 bases at J; junction bases unmatched: 4. This CDR3 comprises 16 residues.

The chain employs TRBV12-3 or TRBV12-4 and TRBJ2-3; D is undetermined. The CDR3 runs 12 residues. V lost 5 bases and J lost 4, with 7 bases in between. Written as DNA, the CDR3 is TGTGCCAGCAGTCCGTACGCAGATACGCAGTATTTT. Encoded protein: CASSPYADTQYF.

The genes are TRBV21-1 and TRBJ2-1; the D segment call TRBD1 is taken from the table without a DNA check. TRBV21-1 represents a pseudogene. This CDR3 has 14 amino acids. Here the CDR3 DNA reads TGTGCCAGCAGCAACCGACAGGGGGCGAATGAGCAGTTCTTC. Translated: CASSNRQGANEQFF.

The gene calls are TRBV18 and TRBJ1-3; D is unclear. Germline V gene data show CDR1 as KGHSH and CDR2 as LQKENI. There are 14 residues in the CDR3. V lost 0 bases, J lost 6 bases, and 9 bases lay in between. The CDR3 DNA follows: TGTGCCAGCTCACCACCGGTTCAGATAAACACCATATATTTT. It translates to CASSPPVQINTIYF.

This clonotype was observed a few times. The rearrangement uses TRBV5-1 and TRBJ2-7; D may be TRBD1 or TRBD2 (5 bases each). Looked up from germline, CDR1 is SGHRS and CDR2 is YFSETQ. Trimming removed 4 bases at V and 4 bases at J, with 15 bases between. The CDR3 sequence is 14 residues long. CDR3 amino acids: CASSQGETGYEQYF. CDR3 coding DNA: TGCGCCAGCAGCCAGGGAGAGACTGGTTACGAGCAGTACTTC.

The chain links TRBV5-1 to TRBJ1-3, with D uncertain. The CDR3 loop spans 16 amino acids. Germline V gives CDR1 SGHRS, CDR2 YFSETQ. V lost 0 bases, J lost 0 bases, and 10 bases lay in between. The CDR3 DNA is TGCGCCAGCAGCTTGGGATTGTGGGTCTCTGGAAACACCATATATTTT. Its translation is CASSLGLWVSGNTIYF. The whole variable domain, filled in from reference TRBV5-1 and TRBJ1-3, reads KAGVTQTPRYLIKTRGQQVTLSCSPISGHRSVSWYQQTPGQGLQFLFEYFSETQRNKGNFPGRFSGRQFSNSRSEMNVSTLELGDSALYLCASSLGLWVSGNTIYFGEGSWLTVV.

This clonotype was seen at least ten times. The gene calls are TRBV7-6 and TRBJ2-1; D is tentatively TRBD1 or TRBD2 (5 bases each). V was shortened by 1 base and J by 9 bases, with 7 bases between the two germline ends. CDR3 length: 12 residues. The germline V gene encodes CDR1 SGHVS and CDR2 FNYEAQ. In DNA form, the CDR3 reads TGTGCCAGCAGCTTAGGAGGGACTGAGCAGTTCTTC. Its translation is CASSLGGTEQFF.

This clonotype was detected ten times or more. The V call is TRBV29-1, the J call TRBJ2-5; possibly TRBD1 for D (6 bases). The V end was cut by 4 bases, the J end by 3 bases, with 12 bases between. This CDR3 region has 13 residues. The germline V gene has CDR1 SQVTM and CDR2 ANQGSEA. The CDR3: CSVVPDSKETQYF. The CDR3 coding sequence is TGCAGCGTTGTCCCGGACAGCAAAGAGACCCAGTACTTC.

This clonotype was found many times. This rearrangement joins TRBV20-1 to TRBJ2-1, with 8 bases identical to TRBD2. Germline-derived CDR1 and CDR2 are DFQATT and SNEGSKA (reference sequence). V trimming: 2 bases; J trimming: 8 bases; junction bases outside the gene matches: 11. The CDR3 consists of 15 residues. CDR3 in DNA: TGCAGTGCTAGAAGGGCGGGGGGTAATGTTTATGAGCAGTTCTTC. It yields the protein CSARRAGGNVYEQFF.

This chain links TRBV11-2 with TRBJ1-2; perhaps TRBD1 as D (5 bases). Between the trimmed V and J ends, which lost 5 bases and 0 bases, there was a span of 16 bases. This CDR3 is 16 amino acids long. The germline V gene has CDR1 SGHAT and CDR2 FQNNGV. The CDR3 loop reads CASSPTLTVTNYGYTF. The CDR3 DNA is TGTGCCAGCAGCCCCACTCTGACAGTTACTAACTATGGCTACACCTTC. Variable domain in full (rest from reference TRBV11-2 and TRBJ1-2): EAGVAQSPRYKIIEKRQSVAFWCNPISGHATLYWYQQILGQGPKLLIQFQNNGVVDDSQLPKDRFSAERLKGVDSTLKIQPAKLEDSAVYLCASSPTLTVTNYGYTFGSGTRLTVV.

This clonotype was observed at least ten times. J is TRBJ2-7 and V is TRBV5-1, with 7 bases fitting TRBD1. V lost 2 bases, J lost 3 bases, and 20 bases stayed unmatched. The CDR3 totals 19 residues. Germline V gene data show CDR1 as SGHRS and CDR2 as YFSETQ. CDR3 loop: CASSFIGQVYLTVVYEQYV. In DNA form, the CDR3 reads TGCGCCAGCAGCTTCATCGGACAGGTGTACCTAACGGTGGTCTACGAGCAGTACGTC.

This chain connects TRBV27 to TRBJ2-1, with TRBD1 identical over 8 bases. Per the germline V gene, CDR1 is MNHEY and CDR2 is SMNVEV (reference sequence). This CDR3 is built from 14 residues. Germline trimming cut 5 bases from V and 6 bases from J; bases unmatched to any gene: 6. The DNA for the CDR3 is TGTGCCAGCAGTATCGGACAGGGTGTCAATGAGCAGTTCTTC. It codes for CASSIGQGVNEQFF.

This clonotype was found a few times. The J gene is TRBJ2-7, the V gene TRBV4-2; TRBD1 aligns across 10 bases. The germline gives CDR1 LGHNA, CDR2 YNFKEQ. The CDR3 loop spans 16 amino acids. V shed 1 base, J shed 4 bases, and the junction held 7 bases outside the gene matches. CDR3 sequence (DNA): TGTGCCAGCAGCCAAGGGATCCGGGACAGGGGTTACGAGCAGTACGTC. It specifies CASSQGIRDRGYEQYV.

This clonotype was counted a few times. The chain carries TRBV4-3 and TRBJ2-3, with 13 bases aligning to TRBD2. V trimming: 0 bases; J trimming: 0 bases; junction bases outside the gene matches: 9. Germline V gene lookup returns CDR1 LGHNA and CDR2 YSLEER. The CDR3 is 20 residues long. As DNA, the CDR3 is TGCGCCAGCAGCCAAGATTTGTCGACTAGCGGGGGGACTAGCACAGATACGCAGTATTTT. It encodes CASSQDLSTSGGTSTDTQYF.

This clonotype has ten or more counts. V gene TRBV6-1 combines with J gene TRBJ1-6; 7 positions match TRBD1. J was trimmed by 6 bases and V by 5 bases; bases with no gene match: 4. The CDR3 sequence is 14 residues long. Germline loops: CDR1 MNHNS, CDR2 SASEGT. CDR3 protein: CASSPTGINSPLHF. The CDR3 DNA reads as TGTGCCAGCAGTCCGACAGGGATTAATTCACCCCTCCACTTT.

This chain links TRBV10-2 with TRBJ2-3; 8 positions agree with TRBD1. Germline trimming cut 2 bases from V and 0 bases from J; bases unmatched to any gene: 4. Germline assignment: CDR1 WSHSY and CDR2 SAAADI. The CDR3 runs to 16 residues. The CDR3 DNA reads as TGCGCCAGCAGTGAGCAGCAGGGGGCTAGCACAGATACGCAGTATTTT. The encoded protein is CASSEQQGASTDTQYF.

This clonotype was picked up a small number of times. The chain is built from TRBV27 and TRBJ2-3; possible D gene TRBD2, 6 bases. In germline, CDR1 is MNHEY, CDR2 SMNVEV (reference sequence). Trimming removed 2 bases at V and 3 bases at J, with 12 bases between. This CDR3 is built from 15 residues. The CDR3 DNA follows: TGTGCCAGCAGTTTAGGGGGGTTTATAACAGATACGCAGTATTTT. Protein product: CASSLGGFITDTQYF.

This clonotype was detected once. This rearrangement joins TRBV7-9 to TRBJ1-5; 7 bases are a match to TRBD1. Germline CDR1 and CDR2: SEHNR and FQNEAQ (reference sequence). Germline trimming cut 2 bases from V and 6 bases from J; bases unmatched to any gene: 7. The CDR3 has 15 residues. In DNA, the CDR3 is TGTGCCAGCAGCTTATCATCAGGGGGGGGTCAGCCCCAGCATTTT. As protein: CASSLSSGGGQPQHF.

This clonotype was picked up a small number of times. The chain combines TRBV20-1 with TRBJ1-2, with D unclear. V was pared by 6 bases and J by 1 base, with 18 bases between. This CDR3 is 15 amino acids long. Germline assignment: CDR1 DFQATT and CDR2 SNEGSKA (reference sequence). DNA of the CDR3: TGCAGTGCCCCCGGAGGGCCCCGACTTAACTATGGCTACACCTTC. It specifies CSAPGGPRLNYGYTF.

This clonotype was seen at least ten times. The CDR3 sequence: CASSQGTAGGNTIYF. The CDR3 nucleotides are TGTGCCAGCAGCCAGGGGACAGCTGGGGGAAACACCATATATTTT. This chain connects TRBV12-3 or TRBV12-4 to TRBJ1-3, with 7 bases lining up with TRBD1. J gave up 4 bases and V 6 bases, and 9 bases lay outside the gene matches. This CDR3 has 15 amino acids.

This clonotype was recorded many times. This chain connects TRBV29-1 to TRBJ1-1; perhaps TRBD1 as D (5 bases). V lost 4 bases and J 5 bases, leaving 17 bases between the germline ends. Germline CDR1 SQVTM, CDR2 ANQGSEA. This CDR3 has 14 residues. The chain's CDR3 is CSVVSLMGVTEAFF. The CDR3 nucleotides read TGCAGCGTTGTCTCTCTGATGGGGGTGACTGAAGCTTTCTTT.

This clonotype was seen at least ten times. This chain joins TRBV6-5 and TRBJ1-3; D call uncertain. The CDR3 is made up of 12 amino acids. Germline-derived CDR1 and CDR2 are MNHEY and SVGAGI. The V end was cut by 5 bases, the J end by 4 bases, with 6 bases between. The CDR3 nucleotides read TGTGCCAGCAGTACAACCGGAAACACCATATATTTT. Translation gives CASSTTGNTIYF.

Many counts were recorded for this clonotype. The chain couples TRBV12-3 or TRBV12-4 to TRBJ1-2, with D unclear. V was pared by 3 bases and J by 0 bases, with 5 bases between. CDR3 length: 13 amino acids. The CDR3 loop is CASSFLANYGYTF. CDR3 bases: TGTGCCAGCAGTTTTCTAGCTAACTATGGCTACACCTTC.

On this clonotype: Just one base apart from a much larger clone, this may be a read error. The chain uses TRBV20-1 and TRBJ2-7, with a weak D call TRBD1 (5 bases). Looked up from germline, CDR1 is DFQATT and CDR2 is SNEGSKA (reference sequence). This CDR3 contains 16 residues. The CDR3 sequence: CCARDTGQLSSYEQYF. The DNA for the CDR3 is TGCTGTGCTAGAGATACAGGACAACTAAGCTCCTACGAGCAGTACTTC.